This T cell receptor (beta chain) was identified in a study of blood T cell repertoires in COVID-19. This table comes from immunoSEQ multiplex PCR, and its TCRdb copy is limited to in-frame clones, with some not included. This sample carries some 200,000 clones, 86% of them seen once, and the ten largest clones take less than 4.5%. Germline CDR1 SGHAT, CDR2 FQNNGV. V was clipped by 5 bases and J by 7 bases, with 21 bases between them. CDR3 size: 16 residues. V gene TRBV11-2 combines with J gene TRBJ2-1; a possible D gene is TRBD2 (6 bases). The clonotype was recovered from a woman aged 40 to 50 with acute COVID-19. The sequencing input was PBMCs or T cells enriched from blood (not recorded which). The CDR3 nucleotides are TGTGCCAGCAGCATACTCAAAGGTGCGGGGCGAAATGAGCAGTTCTTC. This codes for CASSILKGAGRNEQFF.